The 21 T cell receptor beta chains given below trace back to one sample, sequenced in a study of PD-L1 blockade in urothelial cancer. Clones were read by immunoSEQ multiplex PCR, and TCRdb kept only the in-frame ones, dropping some. The sample contains 55,000 to 85,000 clones, roughly nine tenths of which appear only once. The source was PBMCs, collected around atezolizumab (anti-PD-L1) treatment. These receptors originate from a man aged 60-69 years with urothelial cancer.

This clone was seen just once. The V gene is TRBV7-8, the J gene TRBJ1-3; D is unclear. CDR3 length equals 14 residues. V gave up 2 bases and J gave up 0 bases, with 5 bases separating them. Germline V gene sequence: CDR1 SGHVS, CDR2 FQNEAQ. Written as DNA, the CDR3 is TGTGCCAGCAGCTTAAGCGACTCTGGAAACACCATATATTTT. Its protein product is CASSLSDSGNTIYF.

The chain has TRBV18 and TRBJ1-1, with D perhaps TRBD1 (6 bases). The CDR3 covers 15 residues. CDR1 KGHSH and CDR2 LQKENI come from the germline V gene. V was pared by 0 bases and J by 5 bases, with 13 bases between. CDR3 in amino acids: CASSPPRGGGTEAFF. CDR3 sequence (DNA): TGTGCCAGCTCACCACCGCGGGGGGGCGGGACTGAAGCTTTCTTT.

V gene TRBV6-6 combines with J gene TRBJ2-5; no clear D gene. Per germline, CDR1 MNHNY and CDR2 SVGAGI (reference sequence). The length of the CDR3 is 12 residues. V lost 2 bases to trimming and J lost 5 bases, with 6 bases between them. The CDR3 is CASSYGEETQYF. Here the CDR3 DNA reads TGTGCCAGCAGTTACGGTGAGGAGACCCAGTACTTC.

The chain has TRBV29-1 and TRBJ2-7, with TRBD1 identical over 7 bases. The CDR3 has 15 residues. Germline loops: CDR1 SQVTM, CDR2 ANQGSEA. Unmatched junction bases numbered 8, after V lost 2 bases and J lost 1 base. CDR3 sequence: CSVEFPRGSSYEQYF. In DNA, the CDR3 is TGCAGCGTTGAATTCCCCAGGGGGTCTTCCTACGAGCAGTACTTC.

The chain recombines TRBV6-6 with TRBJ2-1; D unresolved. V gave up 5 bases and J gave up 6 bases, with 5 bases separating them. CDR3 length: 11 residues. CDR1 and CDR2 (germline): MNHNY, SVGAGI (reference sequence). CDR3 coding DNA: TGTGCCAGCAGTCCAGTCAATGAGCAGTTCTTC. Translating gives CASSPVNEQFF.

The rearrangement links TRBV11-2 to TRBJ2-2; TRBD2 matches 9 bases. Germline CDR1 reads SGHAT; CDR2 reads FQNNGV. The CDR3 runs to 15 residues. V was pared by 2 bases and J by 6 bases, with 4 bases of the junction left unmatched. The CDR3 reads CASSLLTSGPGELFF. CDR3 in DNA: TGTGCCAGCAGCTTACTGACTAGCGGACCCGGGGAGCTGTTTTTT.

The chain is built from TRBV5-4 and TRBJ2-7, with TRBD2 matching 14 bases. The CDR3 loop spans 16 amino acids. V lost 2 bases, J lost 6 bases, and 7 bases stayed unmatched. Germline V gene lookup returns CDR1 SGHNT and CDR2 YYREEE (reference sequence). CDR3 protein: CASSLQTGTSGSEQYF. CDR3 nucleotide sequence: TGTGCCAGCAGCTTACAGACAGGGACTAGCGGGAGCGAGCAGTACTTC. The entire variable domain, with the rest obtained from reference TRBV5-4 and TRBJ2-7, is as follows: ETGVTQSPTHLIKTRGQQVTLRCSSQSGHNTVSWYQQALGQGPQFIFQYYREEENGRGNFPPRFSGLQFPNYSSELNVNALELDDSALYLCASSLQTGTSGSEQYFGPGTRLTVT.

The chain joins TRBV7-2 to TRBJ2-7; 11 nucleotides agree with TRBD2. V dropped 1 base and J dropped 0; count of bases not matched to a gene: 5. This CDR3 comprises 17 residues. Germline V CDR1 and CDR2: SGHTA, FQGNSA. The CDR3 spells CASSLEGGTSGSYEQYF. The CDR3 nucleotides read TGTGCCAGCAGCTTAGAGGGTGGGACTAGCGGCTCCTACGAGCAGTACTTC.

The rearrangement joins TRBV10-3 to TRBJ1-5; D ambiguous. This CDR3 is 13 amino acids long. From germline, CDR1 is ENHRY and CDR2 SYGVKD. The germline V and J ends were trimmed by 11 bases and 5 bases, with 16 bases remaining between them. In nucleotides, the CDR3 is TGTGCCGCCAGTCTTGATCGGGATCAGCCCCAGCATTTT. Protein sequence: CAASLDRDQPQHF.

The chain recombines TRBV10-3 with TRBJ1-2; D remains unclear. The CDR3 consists of 14 residues. CDR1 and CDR2 from the germline V gene are ENHRY and SYGVKD. The ends were cut back, 4 bases at V and 1 base at J, with 10 bases in the middle. Here the CDR3 reads CAISGAGDNYGYTF. CDR3 nucleotides: TGTGCCATCAGTGGGGCAGGCGATAACTATGGCTACACCTTC.

The table lists this clone with a few counts. The CDR3 protein is CASSPLGSGTGDGYTF. The CDR3 coding sequence is TGTGCCAGTAGTCCCCTCGGCTCCGGGACAGGGGACGGCTACACCTTC. The gene calls are TRBV19 and TRBJ1-2; 10 bases agree with TRBD1. V trimming: 5 bases; J trimming: 8 bases; junction bases outside the gene matches: 14. The germline V gene has CDR1 LNHDA and CDR2 SQIVND (reference sequence). The CDR3 has 16 amino acids.

This sequence joins TRBV28 and TRBJ1-2; no firm D call. V was trimmed by 9 bases and J by 4 bases, leaving 15 bases between them. Germline loops: CDR1 MDHEN, CDR2 SYDVKM. The CDR3 sequence is 13 residues long. CDR3 bases: TGTGCCAGTAGCGTGGACGCCGGCTATGGCTACACCTTC. It codes for CASSVDAGYGYTF.

The chain links TRBV18 to TRBJ2-5, with TRBD1 matching over 7 bases. The CDR3 is 16 amino acids. From germline, CDR1 is KGHSH and CDR2 LQKENI. The V and J ends lost 4 bases and 7 bases, in that order; junction bases with no gene match: 15. DNA for the CDR3: TGTGCCAGCTCACTCCGGGACAGTCAGATACAGGGGACCCAGTACTTC. Encoded protein: CASSLRDSQIQGTQYF.

The V call is TRBV9, the J call TRBJ2-7; TRBD1 agrees at 7 bases. V trimming: 4 bases; J trimming: 4 bases; junction bases outside the gene matches: 11. In germline, CDR1 is SGDLS, CDR2 YYNGEE. The length of the CDR3 is 15 residues. The CDR3 spells CASSPHRDSFYEQYF. The CDR3 DNA sequence: TGTGCCAGCAGCCCTCACCGGGACAGTTTTTACGAGCAGTACTTC.

The V gene is TRBV5-1, the J gene TRBJ1-4; D perhaps matches TRBD1 (5 bases). The V gene lost 9 bases and the J gene lost 3 bases, with 15 bases spanning the gap. Germline V gene data show CDR1 as SGHRS and CDR2 as YFSETQ. The CDR3 contains 14 residues. The CDR3 reads CATSKGPPNEKLFF. The DNA of the CDR3 is TGCGCCACCAGTAAGGGGCCTCCTAATGAAAAACTGTTTTTT. The variable domain in full, completed from reference TRBV5-1 and TRBJ1-4, reads KAGVTQTPRYLIKTRGQQVTLSCSPISGHRSVSWYQQTPGQGLQFLFEYFSETQRNKGNFPGRFSGRQFSNSRSEMNVSTLELGDSALYLCATSKGPPNEKLFFGSGTQLSVL.

J is TRBJ2-7 and V is TRBV14; D remains unclear. Germline lookup yields CDR1 SGHDN and CDR2 FVKESK. V lost 3 bases, J lost 6 bases, and 6 bases lay in between. The CDR3 contains 11 residues. CDR3 sequence: CASSHTGEQYF. DNA of the CDR3: TGTGCCAGCAGCCATACTGGCGAGCAGTACTTC.

The gene calls are TRBV5-4 and TRBJ2-3; TRBD2 agrees at 7 bases. V was clipped by 5 bases and J by 6 bases; unmatched bases: 12. The CDR3 covers 15 residues. Germline assignment: CDR1 SGHNT and CDR2 YYREEE (reference sequence). In DNA, the CDR3 is TGTGCCAGCAGGGTTGGACTAGACCGCCTGGATACGCAGTATTTT. Its translation is CASRVGLDRLDTQYF.

The gene calls are TRBV6-1 and TRBJ1-5, with 7 bases lining up with TRBD1. V gave up 4 bases and J gave up 2 bases; unmatched junction bases: 14. CDR1 is MNHNS and CDR2 is SASEGT in the germline V gene. The CDR3 is 18 amino acids. The CDR3: CASSVEVTGLIGNQPQHF. DNA for the CDR3: TGTGCCAGCAGTGTCGAGGTGACAGGGCTAATCGGCAATCAGCCCCAGCATTTT.

The chain recombines TRBV30 with TRBJ2-1; TRBD2 is a possible D gene (6 bases). This CDR3 comprises 11 residues. V dropped 5 bases and J dropped 15 bases, with 17 bases sitting between them. CDR1 and CDR2 from the germline V gene are GTSNPN and SVGIG (reference sequence). The CDR3 nucleotides read TGTGCCTGGGGGGGGTCCTCGGCCCCGTTCTTC. It codes for CAWGGSSAPFF.

The chain has TRBV29-1 and TRBJ2-3; a weak D match, TRBD2 (6 bases). The germline gives CDR1 SQVTM, CDR2 ANQGSEA. The CDR3 has 13 residues. V was cut by 2 bases and J by 2 bases, with 8 bases left in between. The CDR3 spells CSVERDFTDTQYF. The CDR3 DNA reads TGCAGCGTTGAACGGGACTTCACAGATACGCAGTATTTT.

V gene TRBV30 combines with J gene TRBJ1-1; D remains unclear. CDR3 size: 11 residues. V lost 7 bases, J lost 5 bases, and 11 bases lay in between. Per germline, CDR1 GTSNPN and CDR2 SVGIG (reference sequence). CDR3 nucleotide sequence: TGTGCCTCGGGAGCGGGTACTGAAGCTTTCTTT. Translating it yields CASGAGTEAFF.